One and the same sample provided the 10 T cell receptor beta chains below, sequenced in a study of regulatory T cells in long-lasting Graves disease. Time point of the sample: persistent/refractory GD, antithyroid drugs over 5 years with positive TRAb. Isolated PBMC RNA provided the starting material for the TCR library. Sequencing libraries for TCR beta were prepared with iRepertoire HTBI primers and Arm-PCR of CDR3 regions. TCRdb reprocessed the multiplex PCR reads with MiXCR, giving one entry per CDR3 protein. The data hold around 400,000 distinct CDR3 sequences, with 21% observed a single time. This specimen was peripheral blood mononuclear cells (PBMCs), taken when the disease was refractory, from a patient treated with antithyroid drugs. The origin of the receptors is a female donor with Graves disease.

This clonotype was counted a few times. The CDR3 sequence is CASSIRDAYNQPQHF. In DNA form, the CDR3 reads TGTGCCAGTAGTATACGGGACGCCTACAATCAGCCCCAGCATTTT. The J gene is TRBJ1-5, the V gene TRBV19; weak D call: TRBD1 (5 bases). The V gene lost 2 bases and the J gene lost 3 bases, with 11 bases spanning the gap. The CDR3 loop spans 15 amino acids. Germline V CDR1 and CDR2: LNHDA, SQIVND (reference sequence).

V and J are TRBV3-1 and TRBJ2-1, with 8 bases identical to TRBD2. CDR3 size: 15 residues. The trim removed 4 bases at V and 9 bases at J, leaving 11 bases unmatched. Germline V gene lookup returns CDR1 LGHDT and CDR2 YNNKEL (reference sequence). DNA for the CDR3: TGTGCCAGCAGCCGGAGCGGGAGCAGGTCGGGTGAGCAGTTCTTC. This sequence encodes CASSRSGSRSGEQFF.

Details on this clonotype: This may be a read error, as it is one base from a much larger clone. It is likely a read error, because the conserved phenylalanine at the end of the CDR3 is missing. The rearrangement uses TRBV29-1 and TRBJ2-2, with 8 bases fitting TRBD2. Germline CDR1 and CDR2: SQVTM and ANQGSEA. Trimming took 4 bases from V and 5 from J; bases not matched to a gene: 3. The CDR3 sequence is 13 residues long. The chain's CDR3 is CSVVRGATGELFC. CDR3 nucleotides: TGCAGCGTTGTGCGGGGGGCAACCGGGGAGCTGTTTTGT.

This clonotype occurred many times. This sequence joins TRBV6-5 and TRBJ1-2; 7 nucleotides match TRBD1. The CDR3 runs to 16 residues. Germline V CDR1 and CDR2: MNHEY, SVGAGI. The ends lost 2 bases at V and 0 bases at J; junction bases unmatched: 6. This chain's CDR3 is CASSYGGQGANYGYTF. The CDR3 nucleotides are TGTGCCAGCAGTTACGGGGGGCAGGGGGCTAACTATGGCTACACCTTC.

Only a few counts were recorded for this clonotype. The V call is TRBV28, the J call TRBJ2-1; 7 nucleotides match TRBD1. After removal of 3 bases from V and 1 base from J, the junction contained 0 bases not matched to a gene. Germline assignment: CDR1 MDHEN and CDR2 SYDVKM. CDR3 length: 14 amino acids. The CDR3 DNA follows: TGTGCCAGCAGTTTGACAGGGTCCTACAATGAGCAGTTCTTC. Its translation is CASSLTGSYNEQFF. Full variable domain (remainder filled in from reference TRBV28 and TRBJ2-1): DVKVTQSSRYLVKRTGEKVFLECVQDMDHENMFWYRQDPGLGLRLIYFSYDVKMKEKGDIPEGYSVSREKKERFSLILESASTNQTSMYLCASSLTGSYNEQFFGPGTRLTVL.

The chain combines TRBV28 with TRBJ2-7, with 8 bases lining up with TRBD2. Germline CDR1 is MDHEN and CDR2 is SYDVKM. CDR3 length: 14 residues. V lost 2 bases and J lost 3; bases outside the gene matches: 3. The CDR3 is CASSLSGSLYEQYF. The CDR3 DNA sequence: TGTGCCAGCAGTTTAAGCGGGAGTCTCTACGAGCAGTACTTC.

The CDR3 sequence: CASRREFGSGANVLTF. CDR3 nucleotide sequence: TGTGCCAGCAGGCGGGAATTCGGCTCTGGGGCCAACGTCCTGACTTTC. The V and J genes are TRBV28 and TRBJ2-6, with D possibly being TRBD2 (6 bases). This CDR3 has 16 amino acids. The V end lost 6 bases, the J end lost 0 bases, and 12 bases lay between the germline ends. The germline gives CDR1 MDHEN, CDR2 SYDVKM.

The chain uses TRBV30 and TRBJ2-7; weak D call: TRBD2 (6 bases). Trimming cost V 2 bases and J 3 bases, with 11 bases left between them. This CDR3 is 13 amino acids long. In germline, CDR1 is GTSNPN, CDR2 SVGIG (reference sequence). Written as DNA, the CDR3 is TGTGCCTGGAGTTCGGGACTTAACTACGAGCAGTACTTC. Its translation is CAWSSGLNYEQYF.

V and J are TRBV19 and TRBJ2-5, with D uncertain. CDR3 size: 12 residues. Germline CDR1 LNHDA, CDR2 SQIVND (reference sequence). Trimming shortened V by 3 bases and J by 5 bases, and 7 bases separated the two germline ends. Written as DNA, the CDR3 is TGTGCCAGTAGTATGGTGGGGGAGACCCAGTACTTC. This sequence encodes CASSMVGETQYF.

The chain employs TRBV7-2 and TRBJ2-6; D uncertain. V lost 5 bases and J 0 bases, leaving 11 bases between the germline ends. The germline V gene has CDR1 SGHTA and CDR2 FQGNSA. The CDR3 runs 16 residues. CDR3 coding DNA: TGTGCCAGCAGCCCGGACGGTTACTCTGGGGCCAACGTCCTGACTTTC. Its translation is CASSPDGYSGANVLTF.